A selection of T cell receptor beta chains follows, all from one sample in a study of identical twins. TCRdb reprocessed the 5' RACE reads via MiXCR and lists one record per CDR3 protein. The sample carries 200,000 to 250,000 distinct CDR3 sequences, roughly 13% recorded once. These data were also filed under a second study, of yellow fever vaccine responses in identical twins.

Source material: memory (CD45RO+) T cells sorted from blood. The origin of the receptors is a woman younger than 30 in good health. Both conserved end residues are trimmed from each CDR3. Fields, in order: V gene, J gene, clone size, CDR3 protein. Rows may omit the clone size; those that give it use once, few, many or a size class.

TRBV11-2,TRBJ2-5,few,ASSTQAGTRMRETQY
TRBV20-1,TRBJ2-7,NA,SASKRDRSYEQY
TRBV29-1,TRBJ2-3,few,SVDRRLAADTQY
TRBV12-3/TRBV12-4,TRBJ1-2,NA,ASSWNRGDYGYT
TRBV3-1,TRBJ1-2,many,ASSLREGPLT
TRBV18,TRBJ2-6,many,ASSLQSSGANVLT
TRBV5-1,TRBJ1-2,many,ASTPDLDYGYT
TRBV15,TRBJ2-3,NA,ATSRTRGATDTQY
TRBV11-3,TRBJ2-3,NA,ASSLGAGGPPDTQY
TRBV6-1,TRBJ2-2,many,ASSRGLANTGELF
TRBV11-3,TRBJ2-5,few,ASSLERAATQY
TRBV4-3,TRBJ2-2,many,ASSQGRDPGELF
TRBV5-1,TRBJ2-1,few,ASSLVASGRNEQF
TRBV11-1,TRBJ2-3,NA,ASSLGAAPGTDTQY
TRBV5-1,TRBJ2-2,many,ASSLVALTGELF
TRBV27,TRBJ1-2,NA,ASSWGQGGYGYT
TRBV12-3/TRBV12-4,TRBJ2-1,many,ASIGDRSYNEQF
TRBV13,TRBJ1-2,few,ASSLTGENYGYT
TRBV21-1,TRBJ2-1,NA,AKTRLAYYNEQF
TRBV28,TRBJ1-4,few,ASVTPAGEKLF
TRBV5-1,TRBJ2-3,few,ASSRTSGGADTQY
TRBV6-4,TRBJ2-3,NA,ASSAQGGTDTQY
TRBV15,TRBJ2-7,few,ATSRETAYEQY
TRBV15,TRBJ1-4,NA,ATRGGALSEKLF
TRBV4-3,TRBJ1-3,few,ASSQETGSGNTIY
TRBV12-3/TRBV12-4,TRBJ1-1,few,ASSYGRVDTEAF
TRBV3-1,TRBJ2-3,many,ASSQGPPDTQY
TRBV2,TRBJ2-7,few,AGGGTTHEQY
TRBV6-1,TRBJ1-2,few,ATRPRGAYYGYT
TRBV3-1,TRBJ2-7,NA,ASSQRQTGLGSYEQY
TRBV7-2,TRBJ2-3,few,AGMDRPQDTQY
TRBV11-2,TRBJ2-1,few,ASKQGSAGTEQF
TRBV7-2,TRBJ2-3,few,ASGPRGRGSTDTQY
TRBV30,TRBJ2-2,many,AWSVPDLNTGELF
TRBV20-1,TRBJ2-5,few,SANDRGQETQY
TRBV20-1,TRBJ2-3,NA,SAEWGTSTDTQY
TRBV19,TRBJ2-5,NA,ASSIGGLAEETQY
TRBV6-2/TRBV6-3,TRBJ2-7,NA,ASIYRGAYGYEQY
TRBV5-1,TRBJ2-1,NA,ASSLEPGVKYNEQF
TRBV12-3/TRBV12-4,TRBJ1-5,many,ASSLRQDSQPQH
TRBV12-3/TRBV12-4,TRBJ2-2,many,ASRQGQGATGELF
TRBV20-1,TRBJ2-5,few,SVTGWRPGTRAEETQY
TRBV5-1,TRBJ2-7,few,ASSQGLAGTYEQY
TRBV7-2,TRBJ2-4,many,ASSLREGPQY
TRBV7-2,TRBJ1-5,few,ASSRQATNQPQH
TRBV4-2,TRBJ2-7,NA,ASSQGPA
TRBV29-1,TRBJ2-3,few,SVERGGGTQY
TRBV10-3,TRBJ2-1,few,AIMGNEQF